Below, 18 T cell receptor beta chains from the same sample are listed, as sequenced in a study of T cells in Graves' hyperthyroidism and ophthalmopathy. The investigators amplified TCR beta CDR3 regions from RNA transcripts. Initially, a first-round RT-PCR of the TCR CDR3 employed the HTBI primer set. TCRdb re-derived calls from the multiplex PCR reads in MiXCR, one entry per CDR3 protein. The sample shows roughly 300,000 distinct CDR3 sequences, under 25% of them seen only once. The source material was blood. Source of these receptors: a woman in her forties or fifties with Graves' hyperthyroidism.

This clonotype occurred a few times. V usage is TRBV29-1 and J usage is TRBJ1-1; no clear D. The CDR3 has 12 residues. The germline V gene has CDR1 SQVTM and CDR2 ANQGSEA. Trimming took off 7 bases at V and 1 base at J, with 10 bases between the two ends. The CDR3 sequence: CSASVWNTEAFF. As DNA, the CDR3 is TGCAGCGCCTCGGTTTGGAACACTGAAGCTTTCTTT.

The chain couples TRBV3-1 to TRBJ2-2; weak D call: TRBD1 (6 bases). Germline loops: CDR1 LGHDT, CDR2 YNNKEL (reference sequence). The CDR3 runs 17 residues. Trimming took off 4 bases at V and 4 bases at J, with 19 bases between the two ends. In nucleotides, the CDR3 is TGTGCCAGCAGCCCCGACCCCACAGGGTCGGGCACCGGGGAGCTGTTTTTT. It translates to CASSPDPTGSGTGELFF.

The rearrangement joins TRBV19 to TRBJ2-1; D may correspond to TRBD1 or TRBD2 (5 bases each). V lost 1 base, J lost 4 bases, and 8 bases lay in between. The CDR3 contains 14 residues. The germline gives CDR1 LNHDA, CDR2 SQIVND (reference sequence). The CDR3 is CASSIGGLYNEQFF. In DNA, the CDR3 is TGTGCCAGTAGTATAGGGGGGTTGTACAATGAGCAGTTCTTC.

This clonotype was seen ten or more times. This rearrangement joins TRBV5-1 to TRBJ2-1, with 11 positions matching TRBD2. The CDR3 is made up of 15 amino acids. Unmatched junction bases numbered 2, after V lost 4 bases and J lost 2 bases. Germline assignment: CDR1 SGHRS and CDR2 YFSETQ. Written as DNA, the CDR3 is TGCGCCAGCAGCCTGACTAGCGGGACCTACAATGAGCAGTTCTTC. It encodes CASSLTSGTYNEQFF.

The sample holds a few counts of this clonotype. J is TRBJ2-5 and V is TRBV20-1; 7 bases are shared with TRBD1. J was trimmed by 3 bases and V by 2 bases; bases with no gene match: 9. This CDR3 is 15 amino acids long. CDR1 and CDR2 from the germline V gene are DFQATT and SNEGSKA (reference sequence). The CDR3 coding sequence is TGCAGTGCTAGATTGGGACAGAAGTTTGAAGAGACCCAGTACTTC. Protein: CSARLGQKFEETQYF.

J is TRBJ2-1 and V is TRBV12-3 or TRBV12-4; maybe TRBD2 (5 bases). Trimming took off 2 bases at V and 7 bases at J, with 15 bases between the two ends. This CDR3 spans 15 amino acids. The CDR3 DNA is TGTGCCAGCAGTTTAAAGGTAGCGTCGGTTAATGAGCAGTTCTTC. Amino acids: CASSLKVASVNEQFF.

This clonotype was observed at least ten times. V gene TRBV28 combines with J gene TRBJ2-7; D unclear. This CDR3 is built from 13 residues. Trimming shortened V by 4 bases and J by 6 bases, and 13 bases separated the two germline ends. Germline V gene data show CDR1 as MDHEN and CDR2 as SYDVKM. The CDR3 nucleotides read TGTGCCAGCAGTTCCTTTGGGCGGTCCGAGCAGTACTTC. Protein: CASSSFGRSEQYF.

This clonotype was observed a handful of times. The chain links TRBV4-1 to TRBJ2-1; 15 bases match TRBD2. There are 15 residues in the CDR3. Germline V gene sequence: CDR1 MGHRA, CDR2 YSYEKL. Trimming removed 1 base from V and 12 bases from J; junction bases left unmatched: 4. The chain's CDR3 is CASSQGTSGGARQFF. CDR3 DNA sequence: TGCGCCAGCAGCCAAGGGACTAGCGGGGGGGCCCGGCAGTTCTTC.

Note on this clonotype: A much bigger clone sits one base away, suggesting this may be a read error. CDR3 amino acids: CASGTGGRNEQFF. CDR3 DNA sequence: TGTGCCAGCGGGACAGGGGGAAGGAACGAGCAGTTCTTC. This rearrangement joins TRBV5-5 to TRBJ2-1; TRBD1 aligns across 11 bases. Germline V CDR1 and CDR2: SGHKS, YYEKEE (reference sequence). This CDR3 contains 13 residues. Trimming cost V 7 bases and J 10 bases; bases outside gene matches: 7.

This clonotype was picked up many times. The chain uses TRBV12-3 or TRBV12-4 and TRBJ1-2; 12 bases fit TRBD1. J was trimmed by 6 bases and V by 5 bases; bases with no gene match: 1. This CDR3 has 13 residues. CDR3 coding DNA: TGTGCCAGCAGTCGGGACAGGGGGCATGGCTACACCTTC. This sequence encodes CASSRDRGHGYTF.

The chain carries TRBV20-1 and TRBJ1-1; the D is unclear. Trimming cost V 4 bases and J 4 bases, with 16 bases left between them. CDR3 size: 14 residues. The germline V gene has CDR1 DFQATT and CDR2 SNEGSKA (reference sequence). The CDR3: CSAMSPRVSTEAFF. In nucleotides, the CDR3 is TGCAGTGCTATGAGCCCAAGGGTAAGCACTGAAGCTTTCTTT.

This clonotype has a count of ten or more. The chain recombines TRBV5-1 with TRBJ2-3, with a possible D match to TRBD2 (6 bases). The CDR3 spans 15 residues. Trimming cost V 3 bases and J 2 bases, with 13 bases left between them. Germline V gives CDR1 SGHRS, CDR2 YFSETQ. The CDR3 region is CASSSTGTFTDTQYF. As DNA, the CDR3 is TGCGCCAGCAGCTCAACCGGGACTTTCACAGATACGCAGTATTTT.

This clonotype was recorded at least ten times. The chain is built from TRBV24-1 and TRBJ1-2; D is uncertain. The CDR3 runs to 16 residues. The germline CDR1 and CDR2 sequences are KGHDR and SFDVKD. V lost 0 bases and J lost 10, with 20 bases in between. CDR3 residues: CATSDLHGRPICDYTF. CDR3 coding DNA: TGTGCCACCAGTGATTTGCACGGACGGCCGATTTGTGACTACACCTTC.

Only a few counts were recorded for this clonotype. The V call is TRBV9, the J call TRBJ2-1, with 8 bases aligning to TRBD2. CDR1 and CDR2 (germline): SGDLS, YYNGEE. Trimming at V came to 3 bases and at J to 1 base, leaving 9 bases not matched to a gene. The CDR3 consists of 17 residues. This CDR3 reads CASSAHTSGGSYNEQFF. For the CDR3, the DNA is TGTGCCAGCAGCGCACATACTAGCGGAGGATCCTACAATGAGCAGTTCTTC.

The CDR3 sequence: CASSQVGARSGYTF. In DNA, the CDR3 is TGTGCCAGCAGCCAAGTGGGGGCAAGGTCTGGCTACACCTTC. The chain recombines TRBV14 with TRBJ1-2; weak D call: TRBD1 (6 bases). Germline CDR1 and CDR2: SGHDN and FVKESK. Trimming took 1 base from V and 7 from J, leaving 13 bases between them. This CDR3 comprises 14 residues.

The sample holds many counts of this clonotype. The chain combines TRBV30 with TRBJ2-7; unclear D gene. The germline V and J ends were trimmed by 4 bases and 3 bases, with 4 bases remaining between them. The CDR3 extends over 10 amino acids. CDR1 and CDR2 from the germline V gene are GTSNPN and SVGIG (reference sequence). Here the CDR3 reads CAWTGYEQYF. DNA for the CDR3: TGTGCCTGGACGGGCTACGAGCAGTACTTC.

The J gene is TRBJ1-1, the V gene TRBV11-1; 7 nucleotides agree with TRBD1. Unmatched junction bases numbered 5, after V lost 5 bases and J lost 2 bases. Germline V gene sequence: CDR1 SGHAT, CDR2 FQDESV (reference sequence). This CDR3 is 14 amino acids long. CDR3 protein: CASSVYRGNTEAFF. The CDR3 DNA reads as TGTGCCAGCAGCGTCTACAGGGGAAACACTGAAGCTTTCTTT. The whole variable domain, remainder taken from reference TRBV11-1 and TRBJ1-1, is EAEVAQSPRYKITEKSQAVAFWCDPISGHATLYWYRQILGQGPELLVQFQDESVVDDSQLPKDRFSAERLKGVDSTLKIQPAELGDSAMYLCASSVYRGNTEAFFGQGTRLTVV.

This clonotype was seen a handful of times. The chain has TRBV19 and TRBJ1-1; D not certain. Trimming removed 7 bases at V and 2 bases at J, with 5 bases between. The CDR3 runs to 11 residues. The germline V gene has CDR1 LNHDA and CDR2 SQIVND (reference sequence). The CDR3 DNA reads TGTGCCAGTACTATTAACACTGAAGCTTTCTTT. It yields the protein CASTINTEAFF.